This T cell receptor beta chain was observed in a study of Graves' ophthalmopathy and Graves' hyperthyroidism. Study observations and caveats: A roughly 83% specificity and 85% to 90% sensitivity were achieved by a 13-signature model that separated ophthalmopathy from stable hyperthyroidism.

The junction had 11 bases not matched to a gene; V was cut back by 5 bases and J by 8 bases. This CDR3 comprises 14 residues. The V gene's germline CDR1 is GTSNPN and CDR2 SVGIG (reference sequence). Of note for this clonotype: The antigen remains unidentified.

The study amplified TCR beta CDR3 regions using RNA transcripts. HTBI primers served in a first-round RT-PCR, which a second-round multiplex PCR followed. From the multiplex PCR reads, TCRdb called clonotypes with MiXCR, one entry per CDR3 protein. The sample lists under 400,000 distinct CDR3 sequences; under 20% were seen once. The sequencing input was peripheral blood. This clonotype was obtained from an adult man with Graves' ophthalmopathy. The chain is built from TRBV30 and TRBJ1-2; 10 bases match TRBD1. In DNA form, the CDR3 reads TGTGCCTGGCGTACGAACCTGGGACAGGGGGGCTACACCTTC. This encodes CAWRTNLGQGGYTF. Complete variable domain (other parts from reference TRBV30 and TRBJ1-2): SQTIHQWPATLVQPVGSPLSLECTVEGTSNPNLYWYRQAAGRGLQLLFYSVGIGQISSEVPQNLSASRPQDRQFILSSKKLLLSDSGFYLCAWRTNLGQGGYTFGSGTRLTVV.